The rows below give T cell receptor beta chains drawn from one sample of a study of shared clonotypes between healthy human individuals. Repertoires were generated with immunoSEQ multiplex PCR, while TCRdb's copy carries only in-frame clones and drops some. The sample gives a few million clones, over 85% of which show up once; about 0.39% is in the top ten. The sample taken for sequencing was naive CD4+ T cells from PBMCs. The source is a young man in good health. Some clones in this sample may be carry-over from other donors' samples. The CDR3 runs from the conserved cysteine through the conserved F or W. A D gene is named only where the DNA matches it firmly. Not every row has a clone size; where given, it reads once, few, many or a size class.

v_gene,d_gene,j_gene,abundance,CDR3aa,CDR3nt
TRBV15,NA,TRBJ1-5,NA,CATSRTRVSNQPQHF,TGTGCCACCAGCAGAACCAGGGTGAGCAATCAGCCCCAGCATTTT
TRBV27,TRBD1,TRBJ1-2,NA,CASSTSTGNYGYTF,TGTGCCAGCAGTACCTCGACAGGGAACTATGGCTACACCTTC
TRBV7-2,NA,TRBJ2-7,NA,CASSLSSLYEQYF,TGTGCCAGCAGCTTATCCTCGCTCTACGAGCAGTACTTC
TRBV6-1,NA,TRBJ2-3,NA,CASSPASPTDTQYF,TGTGCCAGCAGCCCCGCTTCCCCAACAGATACGCAGTATTTT
TRBV7-9,TRBD2,TRBJ2-3,NA,CASSPGGADTQYF,TGTGCCAGCAGCCCGGGAGGGGCAGATACGCAGTATTTT
TRBV5-4,NA,TRBJ2-2,NA,CASSLVGVNTGELFF,TGTGCCAGCAGCTTGGTTGGTGTGAACACCGGGGAGCTGTTTTTT
TRBV4-1,TRBD2,TRBJ2-3,NA,CASSQTTGGPPATQYF,TGCGCCAGCAGCCAGACGACGGGAGGGCCCCCTGCTACGCAGTATTTT
TRBV5-1,TRBD1,TRBJ2-7,NA,CASSFFGTGPSYEQYF,TGCGCCAGCAGCTTCTTCGGGACAGGGCCTTCCTACGAGCAGTACTTC
TRBV6-6,NA,TRBJ2-5,NA,CASSLGGWGLETQYF,TGTGCCAGCAGTTTAGGAGGATGGGGTCTAGAGACCCAGTACTTC
TRBV4-2,NA,TRBJ1-5,NA,CASSQDQDQPQHF,TGTGCCAGCAGCCAAGACCAAGATCAGCCCCAGCATTTT
TRBV11-2,NA,TRBJ2-2,NA,CASSYGLSGELFF,TGTGCCAGCAGCTATGGACTATCCGGGGAGCTGTTTTTT
TRBV10-2,NA,TRBJ2-7,NA,CASRGGDILSYEQYF,TGCGCCAGCCGTGGGGGGGACATCCTCTCCTACGAGCAGTACTTC
TRBV15,TRBD2,TRBJ2-7,NA,CATSRVASGRLLSYEQYF,TGTGCCACCAGCAGAGTTGCCAGCGGGAGGCTCCTCTCCTACGAGCAGTACTTC
TRBV21-1,NA,TRBJ1-2,once,CASSLQGGGLAGGYTF,TGTGCCAGCAGCTTACAAGGCGGGGGGCTAGCGGGTGGCTACACCTTC
TRBV28,NA,TRBJ1-1,NA,CASSQGGAMNTEAFF,TGTGCCAGCAGTCAAGGGGGGGCTATGAACACTGAAGCTTTCTTT
TRBV30,NA,TRBJ2-7,NA,CAWSVRTAGEQYF,TGTGCCTGGAGTGTAAGGACGGCGGGGGAGCAGTACTTC
TRBV6-1,NA,TRBJ2-1,NA,CASRNRFDEQFF,TGTGCCAGCAGGAACAGGTTCGATGAGCAGTTCTTC
TRBV9,TRBD1,TRBJ2-3,NA,CASSVLGTGTYTQYF,TGTGCCAGCAGCGTATTAGGGACAGGGACTTATACGCAGTATTTT
TRBV11-2,NA,TRBJ2-1,NA,CASSLDRGDEQFF,TGTGCCAGCAGCTTAGATCGCGGCGATGAGCAGTTCTTC
TRBV7-3,TRBD2,TRBJ2-5,once,CASSRTSGSQETQYF,TGTGCCAGCAGCCGGACTAGCGGGTCCCAAGAGACCCAGTACTTC
TRBV4-3,NA,TRBJ2-1,once,CASSQEGYNEQFF,TGCGCCAGCAGCCAGGAGGGATACAATGAGCAGTTCTTC
TRBV5-1,NA,TRBJ2-5,NA,CASSRGEEGGETQYF,TGCGCCAGCAGCCGCGGGGAGGAGGGAGGAGAGACCCAGTACTTC
TRBV25-1,NA,TRBJ2-5,NA,CASTTQGRETQYF,TGTGCCAGCACCACACAGGGTCGAGAGACCCAGTACTTC
TRBV28,TRBD1,TRBJ1-2,once,CASSSRPGQGVPSHANYGYTF,TGTGCCAGCAGTTCACGGCCGGGACAGGGGGTCCCGAGCCACGCCAACTATGGCTACACCTTC
TRBV4-1,NA,TRBJ2-1,NA,CASSQDWLPSYNEQFF,TGCGCCAGCAGCCAAGATTGGCTCCCTTCCTACAATGAGCAGTTCTTC
TRBV4-1,NA,TRBJ2-7,NA,CASSRPGGRYEQYF,TGCGCCAGCAGCCGCCCCGGGGGTCGCTACGAGCAGTACTTC
TRBV10-3,NA,TRBJ2-1,NA,CAISQIQGGSDNEQFF,TGTGCCATCAGCCAAATCCAGGGAGGCAGCGACAATGAGCAGTTCTTC
TRBV15,NA,TRBJ2-7,NA,CATSRRGAGDTYEQYF,TGTGCCACCAGCAGACGTGGGGCGGGTGACACTTACGAGCAGTACTTC
TRBV4-3,NA,TRBJ2-5,NA,CASSPRVGETQYF,TGCGCCAGCAGCCCCCGCGTGGGAGAGACCCAGTACTTC
TRBV12-5,NA,TRBJ1-1,NA,CASGLSGRAEAFF,TGTGCTAGTGGTTTGAGCGGGAGGGCTGAAGCTTTCTTT
TRBV5-1,NA,TRBJ1-5,few,CASSPAGGRGQPQHF,TGCGCCAGCAGCCCCGCAGGAGGTAGGGGTCAGCCCCAGCATTTT
TRBV7-2,TRBD1,TRBJ2-5,once,CASSRRDRSQETQYF,TGTGCCAGCAGCCGCCGGGACAGGTCACAAGAGACCCAGTACTTC
TRBV25-1,NA,TRBJ2-7,NA,CASSSVSSYEQYF,TGTGCCAGCTCTAGCGTGAGCTCCTACGAGCAGTACTTC
TRBV11-2,NA,TRBJ2-3,NA,CASSWTSGNHLGTQYF,TGTGCCAGCAGCTGGACCAGCGGTAACCACCTTGGTACGCAGTATTTT
TRBV9,NA,TRBJ1-1,NA,CASSVGGTPRRNTEAFF,TGTGCCAGCAGCGTAGGGGGGACTCCCCGGCGAAACACTGAAGCTTTCTTT
TRBV27,NA,TRBJ2-1,NA,CASSSLAIAYNEQFF,TGTGCCAGCAGTTCCCTAGCGATCGCCTACAATGAGCAGTTCTTC
TRBV4-2,NA,TRBJ2-7,NA,CASSPEATREQYF,TGTGCCAGCAGCCCTGAGGCTACAAGGGAGCAGTACTTC
TRBV6-5,NA,TRBJ2-7,NA,CASSYSSAYSYEQYF,TGTGCCAGCAGTTACTCGAGTGCCTACTCCTACGAGCAGTACTTC
TRBV18,TRBD2,TRBJ2-2,NA,CASSPPGLAGGIANTGELFF,TGTGCCAGCTCACCACCCGGACTAGCGGGAGGGATTGCGAACACCGGGGAGCTGTTTTTT
TRBV11-2,TRBD2,TRBJ2-2,NA,CASSTLAGLLGGELFF,TGTGCCAGCAGCACACTAGCGGGCCTGCTTGGGGGGGAGCTGTTTTTT
TRBV13,NA,TRBJ2-7,NA,CASSTRQVYEQYF,TGTGCCAGCAGCACCAGACAGGTATACGAGCAGTACTTC
TRBV7-2,TRBD2,TRBJ2-7,NA,CASSLVSGTSGRLSYEQYF,TGTGCCAGCAGCTTAGTTAGCGGGACTAGCGGGAGGCTCTCCTACGAGCAGTACTTC
TRBV9,NA,TRBJ1-1,NA,CASSPSEGADTEAFF,TGTGCCAGCAGCCCCTCGGAGGGAGCAGATACTGAAGCTTTCTTT
TRBV28,TRBD1,TRBJ1-2,once,CASSLGAQGTNYGYTF,TGTGCCAGCAGTTTAGGGGCACAGGGGACGAACTATGGCTACACCTTC